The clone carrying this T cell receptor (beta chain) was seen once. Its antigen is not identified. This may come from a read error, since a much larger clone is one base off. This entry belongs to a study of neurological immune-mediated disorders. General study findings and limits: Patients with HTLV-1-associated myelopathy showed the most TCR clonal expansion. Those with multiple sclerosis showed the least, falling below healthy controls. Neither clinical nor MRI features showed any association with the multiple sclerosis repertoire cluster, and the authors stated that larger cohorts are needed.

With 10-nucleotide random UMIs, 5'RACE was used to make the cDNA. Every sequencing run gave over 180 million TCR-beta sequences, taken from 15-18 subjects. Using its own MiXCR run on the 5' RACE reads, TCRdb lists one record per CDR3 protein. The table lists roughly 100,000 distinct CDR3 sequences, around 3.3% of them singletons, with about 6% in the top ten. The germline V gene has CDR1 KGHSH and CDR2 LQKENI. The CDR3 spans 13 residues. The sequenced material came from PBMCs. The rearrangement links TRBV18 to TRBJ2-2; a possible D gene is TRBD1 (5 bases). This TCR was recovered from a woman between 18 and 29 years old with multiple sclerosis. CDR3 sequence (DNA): TGTGTCAGCACCCAGGGTGACACCGGGGAGCTGTTTTTT. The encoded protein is CVSTQGDTGELFF. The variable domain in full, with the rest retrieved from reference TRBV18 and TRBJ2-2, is NAGVMQNPRHLVRRRGQEARLRCSPMKGHSHVYWYRQLPEEGLKFMVYLQKENIIDESGMPKERFSAEFPKEGPSILRIQQVVRGDSAAYFCVSTQGDTGELFFGEGSRLTVL.